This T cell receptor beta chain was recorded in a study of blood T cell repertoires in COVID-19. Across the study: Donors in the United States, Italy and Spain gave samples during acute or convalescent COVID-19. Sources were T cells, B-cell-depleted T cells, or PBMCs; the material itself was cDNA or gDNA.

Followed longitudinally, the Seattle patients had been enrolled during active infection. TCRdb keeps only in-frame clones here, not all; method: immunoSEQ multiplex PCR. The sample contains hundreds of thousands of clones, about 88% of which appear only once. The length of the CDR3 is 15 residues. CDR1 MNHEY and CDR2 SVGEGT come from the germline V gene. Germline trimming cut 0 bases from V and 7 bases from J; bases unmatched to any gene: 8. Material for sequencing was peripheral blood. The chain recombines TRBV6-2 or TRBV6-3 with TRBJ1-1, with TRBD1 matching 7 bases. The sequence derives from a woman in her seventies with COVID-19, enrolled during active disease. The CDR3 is CASSYSLGGHFEAFF. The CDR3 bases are TGTGCCAGCAGTTACTCTCTAGGGGGCCACTTTGAAGCTTTCTTT.